This T cell receptor beta chain was found in a study of beta chain features in type 1 diabetes. Purity exceeding 95% was reached by all sorted populations. About this clone itself: The antigen is not known.

What was sequenced were expressed TCRB transcripts, since all of the isolated RNA had been reverse transcribed. Some clones are missing from TCRdb's copy, which holds only in-frame ones; the method was immunoSEQ multiplex PCR. Found here are 300,000 to 350,000 clones, around an eighth of them singletons; the top ten hold roughly 0.015%. Whole-study findings and limits: All four CD4+ subsets of Type 1 diabetes patients contained TCRB CDR3s that were moderately but significantly shorter. Type 1 diabetes patients had fewer VDJ junction insertions and more deletions.

With 4 bases clipped from V and 7 bases from J, the junction kept 6 bases outside the gene matches. Germline CDR1 and CDR2: MNHNY and SVGAGI (reference sequence). This CDR3 has 13 residues. The rearrangement joins TRBV6-6 to TRBJ2-5, with 7 bases matching TRBD2. Specimen: naive CD4+ T cells from blood. The sequence came from a woman under 30 with type 1 diabetes. CDR3 region: CASSSGLGGTQYF. The CDR3 nucleotides read TGTGCCAGCAGTTCCGGACTAGGCGGGACCCAGTACTTC.